This passage covers 2 T cell receptor beta chains from one sample sequenced in a study of blood T cells in healthy people across ages. Combining a sample-barcoded 5' primer with a J-beta primer mix, a second PCR ran for roughly 7 to 11 cycles. TCRdb redid the calling of the 5' RACE reads with MiXCR, one entry per CDR3 protein. This table has 1.5 million to 2 million distinct CDR3 sequences, about 35% appearing once. Sequenced input: blood. The receptor set was obtained from a woman between 25 and 40 years old in good health.

This clonotype was recorded a few times. The genes are TRBV6-1 and TRBJ2-5; 12 nucleotides match TRBD1. The tail of the sequence fits TRBJ2-7 better, so the J call may be wrong. This CDR3 has 15 amino acids. CDR1 is MNHNS, CDR2 SASEGT, per germline. The CDR3 sequence: CASRASGTGGHEQYF. The DNA for the CDR3 is TGTGCCAGCAGAGCTTCCGGGACAGGGGGCCACGAGCAGTACTTC.

The chain joins TRBV9 to TRBJ1-2; D uncertain. Germline CDR1 and CDR2: SGDLS and YYNGEE. The ends were cut back, 3 bases at V and 5 bases at J, with 11 bases in the middle. The CDR3 runs to 13 residues. CDR3 in amino acids: CASSGNRYYGYTF. The DNA for the CDR3 is TGTGCCAGCAGCGGAAACAGATATTATGGCTACACCTTC.